The 8 T cell receptor beta chains in this list originate from one sample, sequenced in a study of T cell responses to AZD1222 COVID-19 vaccine. Assay: immunoSEQ multiplex PCR; the TCRdb copy retains only in-frame clones and omits some. The sample holds 100,000 or so clones; around nine tenths are singletons and the top ten take under 1.5%. Sequences were derived from peripheral blood, sampled on day 0 of AZD1222 vaccination. These receptors came from an adult in good health.

This clone came up a few times. The chain couples TRBV19 to TRBJ1-2; 9 bases map to TRBD1. V lost 5 bases to trimming and J lost 7 bases; unmatched junction nucleotides: 8. The CDR3 totals 14 residues. Germline V CDR1 and CDR2: LNHDA, SQIVND (reference sequence). The CDR3 nucleotides read TGTGCCAGTAGTCTCCGGGACAGGGTCCGTGGCTACACCTTC. This sequence encodes CASSLRDRVRGYTF.

The V call is TRBV6-5, the J call TRBJ1-4, with D unresolved. V shed 5 bases and J shed 8 bases, with 15 bases lying between them. The CDR3 is 14 amino acids. Germline V gives CDR1 MNHEY, CDR2 SVGAGI. The CDR3 bases are TGTGCCAGCAGTACCCCGGGCCAGTACGAAAAACTGTTTTTT. Protein sequence: CASSTPGQYEKLFF.

The chain recombines TRBV19 with TRBJ1-2; the match to TRBD1 covers 9 bases. Trimming at V came to 7 bases and at J to 6 bases, leaving 18 bases not matched to a gene. The CDR3 has 17 residues. Germline assignment: CDR1 LNHDA and CDR2 SQIVND (reference sequence). CDR3 bases: TGTGCCAGTACCGATCGACAGGGGGAGTTAGAAGGAGATGGCTACACCTTC. Translating gives CASTDRQGELEGDGYTF.

The rearrangement links TRBV7-9 to TRBJ2-1; 9 nucleotides align to TRBD1. Germline lookup yields CDR1 SEHNR and CDR2 FQNEAQ (reference sequence). V trimming: 5 bases; J trimming: 3 bases; junction bases outside the gene matches: 11. CDR3 length: 17 residues. CDR3: CASSTQGAHRYYNEQFF. In nucleotides, the CDR3 is TGTGCCAGCAGCACACAGGGGGCTCATCGCTACTACAATGAGCAGTTCTTC.

The rearrangement uses TRBV27 and TRBJ1-1; 8 positions match TRBD1. Trimming at V came to 5 bases and at J to 0 bases, leaving 8 bases not matched to a gene. CDR1 and CDR2 from the germline V gene are MNHEY and SMNVEV (reference sequence). CDR3 length: 16 residues. The CDR3 coding sequence is TGTGCCAGCAGTCTCGGGACAGGTTTTATGAACACTGAAGCTTTCTTT. It translates to CASSLGTGFMNTEAFF.

The rearrangement joins TRBV2 to TRBJ1-5; D is undetermined. CDR3 length: 14 amino acids. The germline gives CDR1 SNHLY, CDR2 FYNNEI. V lost 6 bases and J 0 bases, leaving 9 bases between the germline ends. The CDR3 spells CASRLAYSNQPQHF. The CDR3 region has the DNA TGTGCCAGCAGGTTAGCGTATAGCAATCAGCCCCAGCATTTT.

This chain uses TRBV2 with TRBJ2-2; the match to TRBD1 covers 8 bases. The germline gives CDR1 SNHLY, CDR2 FYNNEI. This CDR3 has 13 amino acids. V was pared by 5 bases and J by 6 bases, with 2 bases of the junction left unmatched. CDR3 sequence reads: CASSIQGAGELFF. The CDR3, as DNA: TGTGCCAGCAGTATACAGGGGGCCGGGGAGCTGTTTTTT.

The V and J genes are TRBV21-1 and TRBJ1-1; the table's D call TRBD1 went unverified against the DNA. TRBV21-1 is tagged as a pseudogene. CDR3 length equals 12 residues. The CDR3 reads CASSNRVPEAFF. DNA for the CDR3: TGTGCCAGCAGCAACAGGGTCCCTGAAGCTTTCTTT.